This T cell receptor beta chain was captured by sequencing in a study of cytomegalovirus exposure and HLA in healthy donors. The PCR ran on 60 Vbeta and 13 Jbeta primers. Profiled with immunoSEQ multiplex PCR; TCRdb holds only in-frame clones, not every one. This sample yields 250,000 or so clones, of which about 81% are seen a single time; less than 8.5% belongs to the top ten. This clone was recorded a few times. As yet, its antigen is unknown. Study results and caveats: In a later analysis, V- and J-gene trimming of beta chains associated with a DCLRE1C missense variant, replicated independently.

Germline V gene lookup returns CDR1 MDHEN and CDR2 SYDVKM. The ends were cut back, 5 bases at V and 4 bases at J, with 17 bases in the middle. CDR3 length: 15 residues. The TCR originated in a woman aged 60-75 years in good health and CMV-seropositive. This chain joins TRBV28 and TRBJ2-5; tentatively, D is TRBD1 (6 bases). Sample: PBMCs. The CDR3 sequence is CASSTTQGSRETQYF. DNA of the CDR3: TGTGCCAGCAGTACGACACAGGGATCCCGAGAGACCCAGTACTTC.